This record concerns one T cell receptor beta chain sequence. The data stem from a study of T cell changes during pregnancy in multiple sclerosis. Sequencing used immunoSEQ multiplex PCR; TCRdb keeps in-frame clones, though not all of them. The table shows tens of thousands of clones, with 70% to 90% occurring only once. This receptor was obtained from a female donor with multiple sclerosis, enrolled in a pregnancy study. Source: CD4+ T cells from peripheral blood mononuclear cells, taken in the first trimester of pregnancy.

Here the CDR3 reads CASSVPGGSAYEQYF. CDR3 sequence (DNA): TGTGCCAGTAGTGTTCCGGGGGGATCAGCCTACGAGCAGTACTTC. The rearrangement links TRBV19 to TRBJ2-7, with TRBD2 identical over 7 bases. J was trimmed by 2 bases and V by 5 bases; bases with no gene match: 9. The CDR3 spans 15 residues. Germline assignment: CDR1 LNHDA and CDR2 SQIVND (reference sequence). Together with reference TRBV19 and TRBJ2-7, the CDR3 gives the full variable domain: DGGITQSPKYLFRKEGQNVTLSCEQNLNHDAMYWYRQDPGQGLRLIYYSQIVNDFQKGDIAEGYSVSREKKESFPLTVTSAQKNPTAFYLCASSVPGGSAYEQYFGPGTRLTVT.